Below, 20 T cell receptor beta chains from the same sample are listed, as sequenced in a study of shared clonotypes between healthy human individuals. Sequenced by immunoSEQ multiplex PCR; TCRdb stores in-frame clones only, minus some. The sample has 2,500,000 or so clones; more than 80% are singletons. What was sequenced was naive CD4+ T cells sorted from blood. Regarding subset: CD45RA+ positively selected. The receptors shown here come from a man in his late teens or twenties in good health.

This chain joins TRBV18 and TRBJ1-2; D is unresolved. The CDR3 consists of 15 residues. V was trimmed by 3 bases and J by 6 bases, leaving 17 bases between them. The V gene's germline CDR1 is KGHSH and CDR2 LQKENI. The CDR3 DNA reads TGTGCCAGCTCACCCAGCCGCTACCCCTATGATGGCTACACCTTC. Protein product: CASSPSRYPYDGYTF.

This clone was observed a single time. V is TRBV6-4 and J is TRBJ1-6, with D possibly TRBD1 on 6 matching bases. Trimming left V 3 bases short and J 7 bases short, with 13 bases between. The V gene's germline CDR1 is MRHNA and CDR2 SNTAGT. The CDR3 loop spans 15 amino acids. In DNA form, the CDR3 reads TGTGCCAGCAGTGAATGGCAGGGGAGAAATTCACCCCTCCACTTT. The encoded protein is CASSEWQGRNSPLHF.

The chain joins TRBV28 to TRBJ2-3; 9 bases align to TRBD1. Germline lookup yields CDR1 MDHEN and CDR2 SYDVKM. CDR3 length: 14 residues. Losses at the gene ends were 7 bases for V and 10 bases for J; bases not matched to a gene: 12. CDR3 sequence: CASTDPADRGSQYF. The CDR3 DNA reads as TGTGCCAGCACCGATCCTGCCGACAGGGGGTCGCAGTATTTT.

This rearrangement joins TRBV2 to TRBJ1-5; a weak D match, TRBD1 (6 bases). Germline-derived CDR1 and CDR2 are SNHLY and FYNNEI. The CDR3 runs 15 residues. Trimming cost V 3 bases and J 0 bases, with 9 bases left between them. Here the CDR3 reads CASSEDSHSNQPQHF. The CDR3 DNA reads TGTGCCAGCAGTGAGGACAGTCATAGCAATCAGCCCCAGCATTTT.

This chain connects TRBV5-1 to TRBJ2-5; a possible D gene is TRBD2 (6 bases). Trimming pared 4 bases from V and 4 bases from J, leaving 11 bases between. CDR1 is SGHRS and CDR2 is YFSETQ in the germline V gene. This CDR3 contains 13 residues. Written as DNA, the CDR3 is TGCGCCAGCAGCGGGCGGGGAAGAGAGACCCAGTACTTC. This encodes CASSGRGRETQYF.

The genes are TRBV6-1 and TRBJ1-2; tentatively, D is TRBD1 (6 bases). Germline V gene lookup returns CDR1 MNHNS and CDR2 SASEGT. V was clipped by 5 bases and J by 4 bases, with 14 bases between them. This CDR3 is built from 14 residues. The CDR3: CASSPVGGPYGYTF. The CDR3 coding sequence is TGTGCCAGCAGTCCCGTGGGGGGCCCCTATGGCTACACCTTC.

This clone was counted once. This chain joins TRBV19 and TRBJ2-5; TRBD1 matches at 7 bases. J was trimmed by 5 bases and V by 4 bases; bases with no gene match: 10. Germline V gene data show CDR1 as LNHDA and CDR2 as SQIVND (reference sequence). The CDR3 spans 15 residues. The CDR3 loop is CASSTTTGTVETQYF. The CDR3 DNA reads as TGTGCCAGTAGTACAACGACAGGGACGGTGGAGACCCAGTACTTC.

This chain joins TRBV9 and TRBJ1-5, with D possibly being TRBD1 (5 bases). The V end was cut by 0 bases, the J end by 3 bases, with 10 bases between. Germline values: CDR1 SGDLS, CDR2 YYNGEE. The CDR3 runs 15 residues. DNA of the CDR3: TGTGCCAGCAGCGTAGATGGACAACCCAATCAGCCCCAGCATTTT. Translated, it gives CASSVDGQPNQPQHF. The whole variable domain, remainder taken from reference TRBV9 and TRBJ1-5, is DSGVTQTPKHLITATGQRVTLRCSPRSGDLSVYWYQQSLDQGLQFLIQYYNGEERAKGNILERFSAQQFPDLHSELNLSSLELGDSALYFCASSVDGQPNQPQHFGDGTRLSIL.

This chain connects TRBV19 to TRBJ1-2; 10 positions agree with TRBD1. The germline V gene encodes CDR1 LNHDA and CDR2 SQIVND (reference sequence). There are 13 residues in the CDR3. V was clipped by 6 bases and J by 8 bases; unmatched bases: 6. The CDR3 region is CASRIDRGQGYTF. CDR3 sequence (DNA): TGTGCCAGTAGGATTGACAGGGGGCAAGGCTACACCTTC.

The J gene is TRBJ2-7, the V gene TRBV5-6; a possible D gene is TRBD2 (5 bases). V lost 3 bases and J lost 7, with 17 bases in between. Germline V gene data show CDR1 as SGHDT and CDR2 as YYEEEE. The CDR3 covers 14 residues. As DNA, the CDR3 is TGTGCCAGCAGCTCCCGGGATCCTTTACGGGAGCAGTACTTC. As protein: CASSSRDPLREQYF.

This clone was observed a handful of times. The chain is built from TRBV10-2 and TRBJ2-4, with a weak D call TRBD2 (5 bases). This CDR3 region has 13 residues. Trimming pared 1 base from V and 6 bases from J, leaving 7 bases between. CDR1 is WSHSY and CDR2 is SAAADI in the germline V gene. This chain's CDR3 is CASSEFEGNIQYF. CDR3 DNA sequence: TGCGCCAGCAGTGAGTTCGAGGGAAACATTCAGTACTTC.

In this sample, this clone turned up once. J is TRBJ1-5 and V is TRBV6-6, with TRBD1 identical over 10 bases. This CDR3 is 15 amino acids long. Per germline, CDR1 MNHNY and CDR2 SVGAGI (reference sequence). V shed 6 bases and J 3 bases; nucleotides not matched to a gene: 5. The CDR3 loop reads CASSPGQGNNQPQHF. The DNA for the CDR3 is TGTGCCAGCAGCCCGGGACAGGGGAACAATCAGCCCCAGCATTTT.

The gene calls are TRBV2 and TRBJ2-7, with D possibly being TRBD2 (6 bases). This CDR3 contains 12 residues. V was trimmed by 3 bases and J by 11 bases, leaving 14 bases between them. Germline CDR1 is SNHLY and CDR2 is FYNNEI. The CDR3 spells CASSDRDLLEYF. The CDR3 DNA is TGTGCCAGCAGTGACCGGGACTTGTTGGAGTACTTC.

This chain links TRBV11-2 with TRBJ2-1, with D possibly TRBD1 on 6 matching bases. The CDR3 length is 15 residues. Germline V CDR1 and CDR2: SGHAT, FQNNGV. Trimming removed 5 bases from V and 8 bases from J, with 19 bases in between. The CDR3 DNA follows: TGTGCCAGCAGCCCTCGGACAGTCGTCGTGGATGAGCAGTTCTTC. It translates to CASSPRTVVVDEQFF.

The rearrangement links TRBV5-1 to TRBJ2-7, with a possible D match to TRBD1 (6 bases). Germline V gene data show CDR1 as SGHRS and CDR2 as YFSETQ. CDR3 size: 14 residues. The V end lost 4 bases, the J end lost 4 bases, and 15 bases lay between the germline ends. The CDR3 DNA reads TGCGCCAGCAGCATACAGGGAACTGGGTACGAGCAGTACTTC. Its translation is CASSIQGTGYEQYF. The whole variable domain, remainder taken from reference TRBV5-1 and TRBJ2-7, is KAGVTQTPRYLIKTRGQQVTLSCSPISGHRSVSWYQQTPGQGLQFLFEYFSETQRNKGNFPGRFSGRQFSNSRSEMNVSTLELGDSALYLCASSIQGTGYEQYFGPGTRLTVT.

The rearrangement uses TRBV6-4 and TRBJ1-5; the D is unclear. V lost 6 bases and J 2 bases, leaving 20 bases between the germline ends. The CDR3 consists of 17 residues. Germline V gene sequence: CDR1 MRHNA, CDR2 SNTAGT. Here the CDR3 reads CASSLPVGKLCNQPQHF. In DNA, the CDR3 is TGTGCCAGCAGCCTCCCCGTGGGCAAATTATGCAATCAGCCCCAGCATTTT.

The chain carries TRBV6-5 and TRBJ1-1; perhaps TRBD1 as D (5 bases). Looked up from germline, CDR1 is MNHEY and CDR2 is SVGAGI. The V end lost 2 bases, the J end lost 1 base, and 8 bases lay between the germline ends. The CDR3 runs to 14 residues. The CDR3 DNA is TGTGCCAGCAGTTACGGGGCACCGAACACTGAAGCTTTCTTT. Its translation is CASSYGAPNTEAFF.

This sequence joins TRBV9 and TRBJ2-2; D remains ambiguous. V gave up 2 bases and J gave up 4 bases, with 15 bases separating them. The germline CDR1 and CDR2 sequences are SGDLS and YYNGEE. The CDR3 consists of 16 residues. The CDR3 sequence is CASSVTPLLGTGELFF. DNA for the CDR3: TGTGCCAGCAGCGTGACACCTTTGTTGGGCACCGGGGAGCTGTTTTTT.

The chain couples TRBV5-1 to TRBJ2-5; 7 bases are shared with TRBD1. Trimming removed 6 bases from V and 1 base from J; junction bases left unmatched: 6. There are 14 residues in the CDR3. CDR1 and CDR2 from the germline V gene are SGHRS and YFSETQ. The CDR3 bases are TGCGCCAGCAAGGGACAGCCTTCCCAAGAGACCCAGTACTTC. This gives the protein CASKGQPSQETQYF.

DNA of the CDR3: TGCGCCAGCAGCCAGGGGACAGGGGCGAACACTGAAGCTTTCTTT. Its translation: CASSQGTGANTEAFF. This rearrangement joins TRBV5-1 to TRBJ1-1; 10 bases are a match to TRBD1. This CDR3 comprises 15 residues. Germline V gene sequence: CDR1 SGHRS, CDR2 YFSETQ. The ends lost 4 bases at V and 1 base at J; junction bases unmatched: 4.